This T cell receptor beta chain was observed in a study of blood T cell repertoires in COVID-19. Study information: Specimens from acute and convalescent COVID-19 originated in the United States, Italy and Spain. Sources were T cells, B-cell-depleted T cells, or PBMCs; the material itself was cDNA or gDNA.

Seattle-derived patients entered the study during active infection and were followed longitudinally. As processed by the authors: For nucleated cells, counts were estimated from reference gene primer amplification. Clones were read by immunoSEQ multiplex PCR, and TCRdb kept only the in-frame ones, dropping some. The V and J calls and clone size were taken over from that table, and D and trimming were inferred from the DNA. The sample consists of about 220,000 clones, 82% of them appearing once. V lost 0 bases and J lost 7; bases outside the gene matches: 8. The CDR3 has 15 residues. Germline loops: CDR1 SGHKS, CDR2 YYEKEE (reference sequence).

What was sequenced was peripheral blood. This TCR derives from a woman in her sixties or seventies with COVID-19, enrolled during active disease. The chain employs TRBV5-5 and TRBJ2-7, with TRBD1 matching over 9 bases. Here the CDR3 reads CASSLEGGQGREQYF. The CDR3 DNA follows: TGTGCCAGCAGCTTGGAAGGAGGACAGGGGAGGGAGCAGTACTTC.